One T cell receptor beta chain is described in this entry. This sample was taken from a study of cytomegalovirus exposure and HLA in healthy donors. This CDR3 has 15 amino acids. V shed 4 bases and J 6 bases; nucleotides not matched to a gene: 12. Germline loops: CDR1 SQVTM, CDR2 ANQGSEA. Primers: 60 Vbeta forward and 13 Jbeta reverse. Only in-frame clones appear in the TCRdb table, and some are missing; sequencing was by immunoSEQ multiplex PCR. This sample has 95,000 to 150,000 clones, with 60% to 85% found just once. The rearrangement uses TRBV29-1 and TRBJ2-3, with 8 bases that match TRBD2. The TCR comes from a woman aged 40 to 50 in good health and CMV-seropositive. Specimen: PBMCs. CDR3: CSVGVLGGGSDTQYF. CDR3 sequence (DNA): TGCAGCGTTGGGGTGTTGGGCGGGGGGTCCGATACGCAGTATTTT.